Shown below are 20 T cell receptor beta chains from a single sample sequenced in a study of T cell repertoires in ileal Crohn's disease. Libraries were prepared by immunoSEQ multiplex PCR; TCRdb keeps only in-frame clonotypes and omits some of them. The sample holds more than 11,000 clones, 70% to 85% seen once. Time point reported: inflamed ileum from the surgical specimen. Sequencing was performed on ileal tissue. The receptors originated from an adult with Crohn's disease.

V usage is TRBV7-6 and J usage is TRBJ2-3; D not resolved. The ends were cut back, 1 base at V and 0 bases at J, with 17 bases in the middle. CDR1 is SGHVS, CDR2 FNYEAQ, per germline. This CDR3 spans 18 amino acids. CDR3 region: CASSLERIGPRSTDTQYF. The CDR3, as DNA: TGTGCCAGCAGCTTAGAGAGGATAGGCCCGAGAAGCACAGATACGCAGTATTTT.

The chain couples TRBV11-2 to TRBJ1-1; D not resolved. The V end lost 1 base, the J end lost 1 base, and 10 bases lay between the germline ends. Germline assignment: CDR1 SGHAT and CDR2 FQNNGV. This CDR3 contains 15 residues. The CDR3 nucleotides read TGTGCCAGCAGCTTAGTGGGAGGGTCGAACACTGAAGCTTTCTTT. Encoded protein: CASSLVGGSNTEAFF.

CDR3 protein: CASSRVLQGRTSGANVLTF. CDR3 coding DNA: TGTGCCAGCAGTCGAGTTCTACAGGGGCGAACATCTGGGGCCAACGTCCTGACTTTC. V and J are TRBV14 and TRBJ2-6, with TRBD1 matching over 7 bases. The germline V gene encodes CDR1 SGHDN and CDR2 FVKESK. The CDR3 covers 19 residues. V gave up 6 bases and J gave up 1 base; unmatched junction bases: 15.

For this clone: The same CDR3 can be traced to other DNA sequences in this sample. V and J are TRBV30 and TRBJ1-2; no firm D call. V shed 2 bases and J shed 5 bases, with 15 bases lying between them. The CDR3 is 14 amino acids. Germline CDR1 reads GTSNPN; CDR2 reads SVGIG (reference sequence). The CDR3 loop reads CAWSLLGRNYGYTF. DNA for the CDR3: TGTGCCTGGAGTTTGCTGGGCAGAAATTATGGCTACACCTTC.

The chain carries TRBV7-2 and TRBJ1-1; D ambiguous. The ends were cut back, 1 base at V and 8 bases at J, with 11 bases in the middle. Germline CDR1 SGHTA, CDR2 FQGNSA. This CDR3 has 13 residues. CDR3 region: CASSLVAVAEAFF. In nucleotides, the CDR3 is TGTGCCAGCAGCTTAGTAGCAGTAGCGGAAGCTTTCTTT.

The V gene is TRBV5-6, the J gene TRBJ2-7, with 7 bases lining up with TRBD1. This CDR3 is 15 amino acids long. V lost 4 bases and J lost 3; bases outside the gene matches: 10. Germline assignment: CDR1 SGHDT and CDR2 YYEEEE. CDR3 amino acids: CASSRRGPAVYEQYF. The CDR3 coding sequence is TGTGCCAGCAGCAGAAGGGGGCCGGCCGTCTACGAGCAGTACTTC.

This clone was seen a handful of times. The chain employs TRBV11-2 and TRBJ2-5; D perhaps matches TRBD1 (5 bases). Germline V gene lookup returns CDR1 SGHAT and CDR2 FQNNGV. The V gene lost 1 base and the J gene lost 1 base, with 7 bases spanning the gap. The CDR3 length is 14 residues. The CDR3 region has the DNA TGTGCCAGCAGCTTAGTGACAGCCCAAGAGACCCAGTACTTC. Translating gives CASSLVTAQETQYF.

J is TRBJ1-2 and V is TRBV5-6, with 7 nucleotides matching TRBD1. Germline assignment: CDR1 SGHDT and CDR2 YYEEEE. There are 14 residues in the CDR3. The J segment lost 6 bases and the V segment lost 4 bases, leaving 9 bases of the junction unmatched. The CDR3 DNA is TGTGCCAGCAGCCCCCCGACAGGGATTGATGGCTACACCTTC. Its protein product is CASSPPTGIDGYTF.

This clone occurred a few times. This rearrangement joins TRBV30 to TRBJ2-7; the match to TRBD2 covers 7 bases. Trimming cost V 0 bases and J 0 bases; bases outside gene matches: 8. From germline, CDR1 is GTSNPN and CDR2 SVGIG (reference sequence). The CDR3 has 16 amino acids. CDR3 DNA sequence: TGTGCCTGGAGTGTACGATGGGGGGGGGTCTCCTACGAGCAGTACTTC. Translation: CAWSVRWGGVSYEQYF.

The gene calls are TRBV19 and TRBJ2-3, with D perhaps TRBD1 (6 bases). The CDR3 runs to 14 residues. Germline values: CDR1 LNHDA, CDR2 SQIVND (reference sequence). V was clipped by 3 bases and J by 4 bases, with 11 bases between them. CDR3 region: CASSIQPGADTQYF. DNA of the CDR3: TGTGCCAGTAGTATTCAACCAGGGGCAGATACGCAGTATTTT.

V usage is TRBV29-1 and J usage is TRBJ1-1; D unclear. CDR1 and CDR2 from the germline V gene are SQVTM and ANQGSEA. The CDR3 runs 14 residues. V was pared by 8 bases and J by 0 bases, with 16 bases between. Here the CDR3 DNA reads TGCAGCACCCGCCCATGGGGTCTGAACACTGAAGCTTTCTTT. The encoded protein is CSTRPWGLNTEAFF.

The chain carries TRBV5-1 and TRBJ1-6, with D possibly being TRBD1 (6 bases). V was clipped by 2 bases and J by 9 bases, with 18 bases between them. Germline CDR1 reads SGHRS; CDR2 reads YFSETQ. The CDR3 spans 16 residues. DNA of the CDR3: TGCGCCAGCAGCTTCGGGGGGCGCGGGACACCTTCACCCCTCCACTTT. It translates to CASSFGGRGTPSPLHF.

The chain has TRBV7-5 and TRBJ1-5. TRBV7-5 is labeled a pseudogene. The CDR3 runs 16 residues. The CDR3 loop is CARTTYEVSDNQPQHF. In DNA form, the CDR3 reads TGTGCCAGAACCACCTACGAGGTCTCCGACAATCAGCCCCAGCATTTT.

The genes are TRBV11-1 and TRBJ1-3; D perhaps matches TRBD1 (5 bases). Trimming took 5 bases from V and 0 from J, leaving 11 bases between them. The CDR3 has 15 amino acids. Germline assignment: CDR1 SGHAT and CDR2 FQDESV (reference sequence). As DNA, the CDR3 is TGTGCCAGCAGCGCCCACGGGACCTCTGGAAACACCATATATTTT. Amino acid sequence: CASSAHGTSGNTIYF. The complete variable domain, with remaining parts taken from reference TRBV11-1 and TRBJ1-3, reads EAEVAQSPRYKITEKSQAVAFWCDPISGHATLYWYRQILGQGPELLVQFQDESVVDDSQLPKDRFSAERLKGVDSTLKIQPAELGDSAMYLCASSAHGTSGNTIYFGEGSWLTVV.

The chain is built from TRBV15 and TRBJ1-4; TRBD1 might be the D (5 bases). V shed 1 base and J shed 5 bases, with 11 bases lying between them. Germline V gives CDR1 LNHNV, CDR2 YYDKDF (reference sequence). The CDR3 has 15 residues. The CDR3 coding sequence is TGTGCCACCAGCAGAGTACAGGTCCGAAATGAAAAACTGTTTTTT. As protein: CATSRVQVRNEKLFF.

This clone was detected only a few times. V gene TRBV6-1 combines with J gene TRBJ1-2; weak D call: TRBD1 (5 bases). The V and J ends lost 1 base and 4 bases respectively, with 13 bases between them. The CDR3 spans 15 residues. CDR1 and CDR2 (germline): MNHNS, SASEGT. The CDR3 sequence is CASSEGGGVLYGYTF. As DNA, the CDR3 is TGTGCCAGCAGTGAAGGAGGAGGGGTCCTCTATGGCTACACCTTC.

V and J are TRBV30 and TRBJ1-1; D remains ambiguous. Germline CDR1 and CDR2: GTSNPN and SVGIG (reference sequence). V lost 6 bases and J 0 bases, leaving 11 bases between the germline ends. CDR3 length equals 13 residues. The DNA of the CDR3 is TGTGCCTGTCACAATTACATGAACACTGAAGCTTTCTTT. Its translation is CACHNYMNTEAFF.

The J gene is TRBJ2-2, the V gene TRBV6-6, with D possibly being TRBD1 (7 bases). The CDR3 loop spans 16 amino acids. V was trimmed by 5 bases and J by 4 bases, leaving 17 bases between them. Germline V gene lookup returns CDR1 MNHNY and CDR2 SVGAGI (reference sequence). DNA of the CDR3: TGTGCCAGCAGTGCCGGGGGACAGCGTCCCACCGGGGAGCTGTTTTTT. As protein: CASSAGGQRPTGELFF.

The chain carries TRBV7-9 and TRBJ1-6; no firm D call. CDR1 is SEHNR and CDR2 is FQNEAQ in the germline V gene (reference sequence). This CDR3 is 13 amino acids long. The V gene lost 1 base and the J gene lost 10 bases, with 8 bases spanning the gap. The CDR3 region is CASSLEQSSPLHF. The CDR3 region has the DNA TGTGCCAGCAGCTTAGAACAGAGCTCACCCCTCCACTTT.

This sequence joins TRBV15 and TRBJ1-2, with D uncertain. The CDR3 has 14 amino acids. V was shortened by 5 bases and J by 0 bases, with 10 bases between the two germline ends. CDR1 is LNHNV, CDR2 YYDKDF, per germline (reference sequence). CDR3 DNA: TGTGCCACCAGCGGAGGAGGTTCTAACTATGGCTACACCTTC. It specifies CATSGGGSNYGYTF.